This T cell receptor beta chain was recovered during a study of blood T cell repertoires in COVID-19. The data were produced by immunoSEQ multiplex PCR, yet TCRdb's version contains in-frame clones alone and is incomplete. Counted here are fewer than 650,000 clones, roughly nine tenths occurring once; the ten biggest clones make up 7.8%. This CDR3 has 17 amino acids. CDR1 and CDR2 (germline): LNHDA, SQIVND (reference sequence). With 1 base removed from V and 10 bases from J, the gap between germline ends came to 20 bases. This receptor was taken from a woman in her forties or fifties with COVID-19, enrolled during active disease. This rearrangement joins TRBV19 to TRBJ1-6, with D unclear. The sample comprised peripheral blood. In DNA, the CDR3 is TGTGCCAGTAGTATAGTTCCCCAGGCAGGCGACCAATCACCCCTCCACTTT. Its protein product is CASSIVPQAGDQSPLHF.